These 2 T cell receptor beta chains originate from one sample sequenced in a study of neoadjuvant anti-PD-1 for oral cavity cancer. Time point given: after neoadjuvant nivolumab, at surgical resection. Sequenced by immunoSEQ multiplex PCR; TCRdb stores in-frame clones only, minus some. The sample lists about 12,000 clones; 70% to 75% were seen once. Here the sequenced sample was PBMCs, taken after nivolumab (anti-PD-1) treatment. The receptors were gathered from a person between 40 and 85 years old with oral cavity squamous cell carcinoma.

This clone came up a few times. The CDR3 region has the DNA TGTGCCAGCAGCTTAAACAGCCAGAACACTGAAGCTTTCTTT. Translation: CASSLNSQNTEAFF. V usage is TRBV7-2 and J usage is TRBJ1-1; D unclear. The CDR3 is made up of 14 amino acids. In germline, CDR1 is SGHTA, CDR2 FQGNSA. The V and J ends lost 2 bases and 1 base respectively, with 8 bases between them.

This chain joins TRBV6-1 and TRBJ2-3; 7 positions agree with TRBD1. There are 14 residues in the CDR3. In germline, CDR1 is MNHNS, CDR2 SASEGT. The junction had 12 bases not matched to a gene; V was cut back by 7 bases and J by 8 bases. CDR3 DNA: TGTGCCAGCAACAGCGGACAGGCCCAGGGTACGCAGTATTTT. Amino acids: CASNSGQAQGTQYF.